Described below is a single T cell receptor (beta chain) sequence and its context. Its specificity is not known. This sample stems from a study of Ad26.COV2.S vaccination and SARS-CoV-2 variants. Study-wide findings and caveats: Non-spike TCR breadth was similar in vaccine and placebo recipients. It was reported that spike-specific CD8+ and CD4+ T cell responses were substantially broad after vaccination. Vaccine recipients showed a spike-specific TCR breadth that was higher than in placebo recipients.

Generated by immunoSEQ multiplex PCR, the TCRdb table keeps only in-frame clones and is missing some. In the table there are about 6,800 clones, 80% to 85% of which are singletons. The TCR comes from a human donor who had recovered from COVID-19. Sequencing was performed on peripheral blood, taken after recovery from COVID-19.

CDR3 DNA: TGTGCCAGCAGGCGACAGGGGGCGAACAATGAGCAGTTCTTC. It yields the protein CASRRQGANNEQFF. The chain is built from TRBV14 and TRBJ2-1, with 10 bases that match TRBD1. The V gene end was trimmed by 6 bases and the J gene end by 5 bases; junction bases not matched to a gene: 4. CDR3 length equals 14 residues. Germline V gene lookup returns CDR1 SGHDN and CDR2 FVKESK.